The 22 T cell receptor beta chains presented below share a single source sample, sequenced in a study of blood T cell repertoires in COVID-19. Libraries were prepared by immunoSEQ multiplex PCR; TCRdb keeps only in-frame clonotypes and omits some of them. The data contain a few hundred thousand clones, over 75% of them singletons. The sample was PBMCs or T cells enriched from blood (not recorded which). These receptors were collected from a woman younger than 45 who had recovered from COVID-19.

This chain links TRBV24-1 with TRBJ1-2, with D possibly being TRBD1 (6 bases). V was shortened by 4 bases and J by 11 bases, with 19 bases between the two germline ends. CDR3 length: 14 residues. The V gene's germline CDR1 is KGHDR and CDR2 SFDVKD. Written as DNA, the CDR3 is TGTGCCACCAGTGAGTTTACAGGGACCCCACGGTACACCTTC. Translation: CATSEFTGTPRYTF.

The CDR3 loop is CASSYRDRPTGELFF. In DNA form, the CDR3 reads TGTGCCAGCAGCTACCGGGACAGGCCCACCGGGGAGCTGTTTTTT. This chain joins TRBV5-4 and TRBJ2-2, with TRBD1 matching 8 bases. The V gene's germline CDR1 is SGHNT and CDR2 YYREEE (reference sequence). The length of the CDR3 is 15 residues. V gave up 3 bases and J gave up 4 bases; unmatched junction bases: 5.

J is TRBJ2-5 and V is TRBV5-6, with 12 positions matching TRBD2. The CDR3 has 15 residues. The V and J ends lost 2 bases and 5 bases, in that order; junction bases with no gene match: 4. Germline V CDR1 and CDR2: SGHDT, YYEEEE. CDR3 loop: CASSFGTSGHETQYF. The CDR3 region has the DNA TGTGCCAGCAGCTTCGGGACTAGCGGGCATGAGACCCAGTACTTC.

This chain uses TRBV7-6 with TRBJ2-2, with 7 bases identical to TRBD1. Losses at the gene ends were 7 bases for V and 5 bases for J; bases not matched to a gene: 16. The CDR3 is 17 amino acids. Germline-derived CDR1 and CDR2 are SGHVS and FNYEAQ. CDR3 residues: CASTMPSGTEWTGELFF. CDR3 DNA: TGTGCCAGCACCATGCCCTCCGGGACAGAATGGACCGGGGAGCTGTTTTTT.

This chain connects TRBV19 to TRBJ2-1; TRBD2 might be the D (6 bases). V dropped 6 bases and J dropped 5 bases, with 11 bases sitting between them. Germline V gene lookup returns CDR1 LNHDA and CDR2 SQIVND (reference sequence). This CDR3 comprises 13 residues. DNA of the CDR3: TGTGCCAGTAGCCCGGGACTTAACAATGAGCAGTTCTTC. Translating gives CASSPGLNNEQFF.

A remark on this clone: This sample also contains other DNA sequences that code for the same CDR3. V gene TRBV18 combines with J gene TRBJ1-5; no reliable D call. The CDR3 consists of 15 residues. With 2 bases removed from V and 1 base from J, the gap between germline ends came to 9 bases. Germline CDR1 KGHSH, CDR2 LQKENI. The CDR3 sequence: CASSPAAGSNQPQHF. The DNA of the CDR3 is TGTGCCAGCTCACCAGCCGCCGGGAGCAATCAGCCCCAGCATTTT.

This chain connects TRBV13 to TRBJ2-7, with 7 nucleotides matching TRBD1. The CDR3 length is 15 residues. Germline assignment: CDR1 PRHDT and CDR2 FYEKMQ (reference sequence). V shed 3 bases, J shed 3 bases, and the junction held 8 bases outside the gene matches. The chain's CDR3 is CASSFLRQGIYEQYF. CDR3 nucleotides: TGTGCCAGCAGCTTCCTTAGACAGGGCATCTACGAGCAGTACTTC.

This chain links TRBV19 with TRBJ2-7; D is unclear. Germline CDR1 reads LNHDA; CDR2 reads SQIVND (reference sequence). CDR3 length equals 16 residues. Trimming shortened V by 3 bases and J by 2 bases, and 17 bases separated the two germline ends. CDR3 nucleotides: TGTGCCAGTAGTATTTCCGTGGCACAGCCCACCTACGAGCAGTACTTC. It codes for CASSISVAQPTYEQYF. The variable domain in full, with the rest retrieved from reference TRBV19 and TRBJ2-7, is DGGITQSPKYLFRKEGQNVTLSCEQNLNHDAMYWYRQDPGQGLRLIYYSQIVNDFQKGDIAEGYSVSREKKESFPLTVTSAQKNPTAFYLCASSISVAQPTYEQYFGPGTRLTVT.

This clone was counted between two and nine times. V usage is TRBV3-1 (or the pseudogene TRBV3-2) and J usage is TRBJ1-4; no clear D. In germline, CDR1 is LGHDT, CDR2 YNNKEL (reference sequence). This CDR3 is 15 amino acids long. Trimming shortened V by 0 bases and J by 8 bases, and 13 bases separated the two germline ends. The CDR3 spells CASSQERAGGEKLFF. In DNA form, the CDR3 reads TGTGCCAGCAGCCAAGAAAGGGCAGGAGGAGAAAAACTGTTTTTT.

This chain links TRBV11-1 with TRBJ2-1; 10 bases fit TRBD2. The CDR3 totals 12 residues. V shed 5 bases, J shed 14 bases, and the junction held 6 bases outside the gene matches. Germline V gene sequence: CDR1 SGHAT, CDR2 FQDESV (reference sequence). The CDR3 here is CASSDLAGEEFF. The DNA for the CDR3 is TGTGCCAGCAGCGATCTAGCGGGAGAGGAGTTCTTC.

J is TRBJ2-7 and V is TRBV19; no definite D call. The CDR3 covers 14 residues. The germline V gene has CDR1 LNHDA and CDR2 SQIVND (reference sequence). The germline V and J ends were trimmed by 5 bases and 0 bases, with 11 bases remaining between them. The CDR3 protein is CASSVHASSYEQYF. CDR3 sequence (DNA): TGTGCCAGTAGTGTGCACGCGAGCTCCTACGAGCAGTACTTC.

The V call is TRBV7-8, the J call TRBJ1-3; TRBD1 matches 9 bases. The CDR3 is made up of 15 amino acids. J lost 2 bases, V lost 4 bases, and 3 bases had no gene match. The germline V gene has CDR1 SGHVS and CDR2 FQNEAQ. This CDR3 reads CASSWGQGAGNTIYF. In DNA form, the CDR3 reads TGTGCCAGCAGCTGGGGACAGGGCGCTGGAAACACCATATATTTT.

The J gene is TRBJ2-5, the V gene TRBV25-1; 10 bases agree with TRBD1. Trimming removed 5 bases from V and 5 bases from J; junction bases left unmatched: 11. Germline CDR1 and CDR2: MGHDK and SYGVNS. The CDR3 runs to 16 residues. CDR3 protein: CASSTLAGTGDETQYF. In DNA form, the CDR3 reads TGTGCCAGCAGTACCCTAGCCGGGACAGGGGACGAGACCCAGTACTTC.

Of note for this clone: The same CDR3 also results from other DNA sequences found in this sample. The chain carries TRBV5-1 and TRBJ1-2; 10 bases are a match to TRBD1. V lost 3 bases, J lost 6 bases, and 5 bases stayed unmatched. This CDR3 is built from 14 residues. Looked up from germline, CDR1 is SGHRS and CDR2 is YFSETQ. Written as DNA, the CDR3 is TGCGCCAGCAGCTCGACCGGGACAGGGGATGGCTACACCTTC. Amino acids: CASSSTGTGDGYTF.

The CDR3 protein is CASRPGLAGGQETQYF. Written as DNA, the CDR3 is TGCGCCAGCAGACCTGGACTAGCGGGGGGGCAAGAGACCCAGTACTTC. V gene TRBV5-1 combines with J gene TRBJ2-5, with 15 bases that match TRBD2. This CDR3 has 16 residues. V shed 5 bases, J shed 2 bases, and the junction held 4 bases outside the gene matches. Germline V gene data show CDR1 as SGHRS and CDR2 as YFSETQ.

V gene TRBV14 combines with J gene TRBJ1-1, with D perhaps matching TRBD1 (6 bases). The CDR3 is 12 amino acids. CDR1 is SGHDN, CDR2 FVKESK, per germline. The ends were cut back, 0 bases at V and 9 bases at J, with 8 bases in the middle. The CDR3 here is CASSQETGKAFF. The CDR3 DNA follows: TGTGCCAGCAGCCAAGAAACAGGGAAAGCTTTCTTT.

The CDR3 DNA is TGTGCCAGCAGTCCCGACGGAGCCTACGAGCAGTACTTC. It encodes CASSPDGAYEQYF. V is TRBV6-5 and J is TRBJ2-7; the D is unclear. V was trimmed by 5 bases and J by 2 bases, leaving 10 bases between them. In germline, CDR1 is MNHEY, CDR2 SVGAGI. The CDR3 has 13 amino acids.

DNA for the CDR3: TGTGCCAGCAGCTTGGGGAGACAGTTTGAAGCTTTCTTT. This sequence encodes CASSLGRQFEAFF. The J gene is TRBJ1-1, the V gene TRBV5-8, with a possible D match to TRBD1 (5 bases). V was clipped by 0 bases and J by 7 bases, with 10 bases between them. Germline V gives CDR1 SGHTS, CDR2 YDEGEE. The CDR3 loop spans 13 amino acids.

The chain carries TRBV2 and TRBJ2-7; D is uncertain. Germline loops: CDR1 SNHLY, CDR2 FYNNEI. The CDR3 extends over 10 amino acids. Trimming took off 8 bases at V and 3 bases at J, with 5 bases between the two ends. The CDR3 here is CASAVYEQYF. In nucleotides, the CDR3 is TGTGCCAGCGCGGTCTACGAGCAGTACTTC.

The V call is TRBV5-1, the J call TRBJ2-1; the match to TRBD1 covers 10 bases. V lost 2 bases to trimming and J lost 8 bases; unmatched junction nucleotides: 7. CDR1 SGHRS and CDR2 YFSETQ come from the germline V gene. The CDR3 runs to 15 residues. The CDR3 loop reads CASSFDRGRVYEQFF. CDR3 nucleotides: TGCGCCAGCAGCTTTGACAGGGGGCGCGTTTATGAGCAGTTCTTC. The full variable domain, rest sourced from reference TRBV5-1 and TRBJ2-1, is KAGVTQTPRYLIKTRGQQVTLSCSPISGHRSVSWYQQTPGQGLQFLFEYFSETQRNKGNFPGRFSGRQFSNSRSEMNVSTLELGDSALYLCASSFDRGRVYEQFFGPGTRLTVL.

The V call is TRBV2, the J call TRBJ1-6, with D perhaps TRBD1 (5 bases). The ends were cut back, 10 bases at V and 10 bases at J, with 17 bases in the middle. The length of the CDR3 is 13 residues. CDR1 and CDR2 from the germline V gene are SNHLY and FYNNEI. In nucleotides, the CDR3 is TGTGCCACCGCCAGGGAAGTGGAGTCACCCCTCCACTTT. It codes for CATAREVESPLHF.

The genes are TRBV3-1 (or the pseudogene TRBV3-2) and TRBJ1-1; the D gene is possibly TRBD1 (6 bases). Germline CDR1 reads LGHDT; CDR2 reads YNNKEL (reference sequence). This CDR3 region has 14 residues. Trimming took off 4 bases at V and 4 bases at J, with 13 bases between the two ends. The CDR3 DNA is TGTGCCAGCAGCCGGCAGGGGCCGGTCACTGAAGCTTTCTTT. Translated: CASSRQGPVTEAFF.